In this sample, the clone carrying this T cell receptor (beta chain) turned up a few times. This sample is part of a study of regulatory T cells in long-lasting Graves disease. Study background: Persistent Graves' disease required over 5 years of antithyroid drugs and positive TSH receptor antibodies.

V dropped 3 bases and J dropped 2 bases, with 13 bases sitting between them. Germline V gene data show CDR1 as LNHDA and CDR2 as SQIVND (reference sequence). CDR3 length: 15 amino acids. Indicated time point: persistent/refractory GD, antithyroid drugs over 5 years with positive TRAb. The TCR library used RNA extracted from PBMCs. For TCR beta, libraries came from iRepertoire HTBI primers and Arm-PCR of CDR3 regions. In TCRdb, the multiplex PCR reads were re-called with MiXCR into one record per CDR3 protein. In the table there are about 470,000 distinct CDR3 sequences, 20% of which are singletons. The TCR originated in a female donor with Graves disease. V usage is TRBV19 and J usage is TRBJ2-5; D might be TRBD2 (5 bases). The specimen was peripheral blood mononuclear cells (PBMCs), collected when the disease was refractory, from a patient treated with antithyroid drugs. The CDR3 coding sequence is TGTGCCAGTAGTATCGTGGTGGGAGCGCAAGAGACCCAGTACTTC. It encodes CASSIVVGAQETQYF.